Listed below are T cell receptor beta chains from one sample, sequenced in a study of glioma-infiltrating T cells after dendritic cell vaccination. The method was immunoSEQ multiplex PCR; TCRdb's version includes in-frame clones alone and lacks a portion of them. Here the sample spans around 60,000 clones, 86% being singletons. This specimen consisted of blood, obtained after dendritic cell vaccination. The origin of the receptors is a human donor with glioblastoma. The conserved cysteine and the conserved F or W are not part of the CDR3 here.

v_gene	j_gene	CDR3aa
TRBV4-3	TRBJ2-1	ASSLRQGVGEQF
TRBV12-5	TRBJ1-5	ASGLGVGKQPQH
TRBV30	TRBJ1-3	AWSDRDRRGNTIY
TRBV5-1	TRBJ2-1	ASSLGLSSYNEQF
TRBV7-2	TRBJ1-2	ASSSPLKVGGYT
TRBV5-4	TRBJ2-7	ASSYDTGVREQY
TRBV4-2	TRBJ2-1	ASSQDLAGGDYNEQF
TRBV30	TRBJ1-2	ASQPGNYGYT
TRBV30	TRBJ2-7	AWDRGSSYEQY
TRBV5-6	TRBJ2-1	ASSLWSVYNEQF
TRBV5-1	TRBJ2-1	ASSGRIGLAGGLVNEQF
TRBV7-2	TRBJ2-2	ASRKSETGKAGELF
TRBV5-1	TRBJ1-2	ASSLAGTGWGYT
TRBV11-2	TRBJ1-5	ASSLGTGGHQPQH
TRBV29-1	TRBJ2-2	SVVELAGGTGELF
TRBV30	TRBJ1-2	AWSLYRSREAGGYT
TRBV6-5	TRBJ1-3	ASGGPWGNTIY
TRBV27	TRBJ1-5	ASSRQAVHGNQPQH
TRBV30	TRBJ2-7	AWSVQGIKEQY
TRBV21-1	TRBJ2-7	ASSGAQREGAYEQY
TRBV9	TRBJ1-3	ASSVGTGLDGNTIY
TRBV11-3	TRBJ1-4	ASSPGTGGFSEKLF
TRBV1	TRBJ1-6	TSSRGQGANSPLH
TRBV5-1	TRBJ1-2	ASSTLGGDYGYT
TRBV27	TRBJ2-6	ASSFWTGSGANVLT
TRBV6-6	TRBJ2-5	ASTGTSGSYQETQY
TRBV5-1	TRBJ1-3	ASSLLQVGSGNTIY
TRBV19	TRBJ1-1	ASSVPGGLGMNTEAF
TRBV21-1	TRBJ2-3	ASSKAEDLKREEGDTQY
TRBV30	TRBJ2-3	AWSARTATSTDTQY
TRBV10-3	TRBJ2-7	AIRQGQGAWEQY
TRBV19	TRBJ1-2	ASNDKHYGYT
TRBV30	TRBJ2-5	AWSYRGETQY